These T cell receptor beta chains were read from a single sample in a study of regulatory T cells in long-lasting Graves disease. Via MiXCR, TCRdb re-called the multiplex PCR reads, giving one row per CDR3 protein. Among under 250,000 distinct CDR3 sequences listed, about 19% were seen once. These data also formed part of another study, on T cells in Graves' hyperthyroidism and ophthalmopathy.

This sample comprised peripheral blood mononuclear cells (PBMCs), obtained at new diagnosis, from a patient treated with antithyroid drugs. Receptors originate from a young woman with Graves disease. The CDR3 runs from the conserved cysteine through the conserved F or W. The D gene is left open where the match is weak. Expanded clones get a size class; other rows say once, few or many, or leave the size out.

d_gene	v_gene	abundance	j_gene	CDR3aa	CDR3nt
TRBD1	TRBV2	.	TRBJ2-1	CASRAQGALNNEQFF	TGTGCCAGCAGAGCTCAGGGGGCGCTTAACAATGAGCAGTTCTTC
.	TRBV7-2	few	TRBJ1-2	CATGGRYGYTF	TGTGCCACTGGGGGGCGCTATGGCTACACCTTC
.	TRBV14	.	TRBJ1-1	CASSQKGRYLMNTEAFF	TGTGCCAGCAGCCAAAAGGGGCGCTACTTAATGAACACTGAAGCTTTCTTT
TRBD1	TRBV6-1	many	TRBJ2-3	CASTMAGGTDTQYF	TGTGCCAGCACAATGGCAGGGGGTACAGATACGCAGTATTTT
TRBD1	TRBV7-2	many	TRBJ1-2	CASSMTGALNYGYTF	TGTGCCAGCAGCATGACAGGGGCCCTTAACTATGGCTACACCTTC
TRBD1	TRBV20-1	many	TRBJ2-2	CSAKKQGAPNTGELFF	TGCAGTGCTAAAAAACAGGGGGCCCCGAACACCGGGGAGCTGTTTTTT
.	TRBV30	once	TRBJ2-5	CACSDSGGGKTHYF	TGTGCCTGCAGTGACTCAGGGGGAGGGAAGACCCACTACTTC
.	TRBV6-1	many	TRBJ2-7	CASSELWGASYEQYF	TGTGCCAGCAGTGAACTTTGGGGGGCATCCTACGAGCAGTACTTC
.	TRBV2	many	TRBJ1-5	CASSEESNQPQHF	TGTGCCAGCAGTGAAGAGAGCAATCAGCCCCAGCATTTT
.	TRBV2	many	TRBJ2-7	CASAQGLYEQYF	TGTGCCAGCGCCCAGGGGTTATACGAGCAGTACTTC
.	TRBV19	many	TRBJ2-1	CASSREGPRRDEQFF	TGTGCCAGTAGTAGAGAGGGACCCCGTCGGGATGAGCAGTTCTTC
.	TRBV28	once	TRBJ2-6	CASSLGTGAGANVLTF	TGTGCCAGCAGTTTAGGGACGGGGGCAGGGGCCAACGTCCTGACTTTC
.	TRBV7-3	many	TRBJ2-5	CASSLSRQETQYF	TGTGCCAGCAGCTTAAGCCGCCAAGAGACCCAGTACTTC
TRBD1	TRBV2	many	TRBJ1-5	CASSVQGAGQPQHF	TGTGCCAGCAGTGTACAGGGGGCCGGTCAGCCCCAGCATTTT
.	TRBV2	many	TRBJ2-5	CASSGIGRGQETQYF	TGTGCCAGCAGTGGTATCGGTAGGGGCCAAGAGACCCAGTACTTC
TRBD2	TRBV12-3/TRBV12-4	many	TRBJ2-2	CASSLKTSGGGTGELFF	TGTGCCAGCAGTTTAAAGACTAGCGGGGGAGGCACCGGGGAGCTGTTTTTT
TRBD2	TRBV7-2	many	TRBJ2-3	CASSPTSGTSGREDTQYF	TGTGCCAGCAGCCCGACTTCCGGGACTAGCGGGAGGGAAGATACGCAGTATTTT
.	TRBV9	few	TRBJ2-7	CASSVQGGTYEQYF	TGTGCCAGCAGCGTTCAGGGCGGAACCTACGAGCAGTACTTC
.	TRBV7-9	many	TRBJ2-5	CASSQHRGETQYF	TGTGCCAGCAGCCAACACCGGGGGGAGACCCAGTACTTC
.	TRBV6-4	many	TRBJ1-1	CASSDSPGTEAFF	TGTGCCAGCAGTGACTCCCCGGGCACTGAAGCTTTCTTT
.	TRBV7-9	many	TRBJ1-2	CASSFAGTRNVYGYTF	TGTGCCAGCAGCTTTGCTGGGACTCGGAATGTCTATGGCTACACCTTC
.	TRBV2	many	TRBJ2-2	CASSRRGTRSTGELFF	TGTGCCAGCAGTCGACGGGGCACACGATCCACCGGGGAGCTGTTTTTT
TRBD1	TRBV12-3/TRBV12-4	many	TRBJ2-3	CASRKRRDSPSTDTQYF	TGTGCCAGCAGAAAGCGCCGGGACAGCCCTAGCACAGATACGCAGTATTTT
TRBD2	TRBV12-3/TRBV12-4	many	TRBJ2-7	CASNSPGREGGKAEQYF	TGTGCCAGCAACTCCCCCGGGAGGGAGGGGGGTAAGGCCGAGCAGTACTTC
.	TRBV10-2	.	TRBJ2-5	CASSESYRSGGAQYF	TGCGCCAGCAGTGAGTCGTACAGGTCCGGTGGGGCCCAGTACTTC
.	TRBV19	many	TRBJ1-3	CTTKKTGDTSSGNTIYF	TGTACCACAAAAAAGACCGGGGACACCAGCTCTGGAAACACCATATATTTT
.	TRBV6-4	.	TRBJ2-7	CASSYSSDSLWDEQYF	TGTGCCAGCAGTTACTCGTCAGACAGTCTTTGGGACGAGCAGTACTTC
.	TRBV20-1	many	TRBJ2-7	CSARDPRISTTEQYF	TGCAGTGCTAGAGATCCCCGGATTTCCACCACCGAGCAGTACTTC
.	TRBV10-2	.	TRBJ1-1	CASSKLENTEAFF	TGCGCCAGCTCGAAATTGGAGAACACTGAAGCTTTCTTT
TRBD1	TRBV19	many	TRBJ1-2	CASTIGQGAGYTF	TGTGCCAGTACCATCGGACAGGGGGCTGGCTACACCTTC
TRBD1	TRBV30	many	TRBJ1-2	CAWSLTGGYTF	TGTGCCTGGAGTCTGACAGGGGGCTACACCTTC
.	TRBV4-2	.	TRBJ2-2	CASSPRGASTGELFF	TGTGCCAGCAGCCCGAGGGGGGCCAGCACCGGGGAGCTGTTTTTT
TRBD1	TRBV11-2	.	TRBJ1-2	CASTFVGTGAYGYTF	TGTGCCAGCACCTTTGTGGGGACAGGGGCGTATGGCTACACCTTC
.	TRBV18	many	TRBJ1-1	CASSPPFTGTTEAFF	TGTGCCAGCTCACCTCCTTTTACAGGGACCACTGAAGCTTTCTTT
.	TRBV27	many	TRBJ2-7	CASQGGTDYEQYF	TGTGCCAGTCAGGGCGGAACGGACTACGAGCAGTACTTC
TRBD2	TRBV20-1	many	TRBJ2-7	CSARVSGTSGGAYEQYF	TGCAGTGCTAGGGTATCCGGGACTAGCGGGGGGGCCTACGAGCAGTACTTC
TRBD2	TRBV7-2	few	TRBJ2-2	CASSPTSGSGTGELFF	TGTGCCAGCAGCCCGACTAGCGGGAGTGGCACCGGGGAGCTGTTTTTT
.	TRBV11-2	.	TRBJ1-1	CASSLVGAFSTEAFF	TGTGCCAGCAGCTTAGTGGGGGCCTTCAGCACTGAAGCTTTCTTT
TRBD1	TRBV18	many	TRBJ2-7	CASSPGTGVHEQYF	TGTGCCAGCTCACCCGGGACAGGGGTTCACGAGCAGTACTTC
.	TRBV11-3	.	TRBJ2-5	CASSLDRGDGKTQYF	TGTGCCAGCAGCTTAGATCGCGGGGATGGGAAGACCCAGTACTTC
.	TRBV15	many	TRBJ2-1	CATSRAGLNEQFF	TGTGCCACCAGCAGAGCAGGATTGAATGAGCAGTTCTTC
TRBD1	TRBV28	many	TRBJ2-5	CASSPRTGGGETQYF	TGTGCCAGCAGTCCCAGGACAGGGGGGGGAGAGACCCAGTACTTC